This TCR delta chain was sequenced during a study of Vδ1+ human thymocytes. The template was reverse-transcribed extracted RNA. Pooled V-gene forward primers with one constant-region reverse primer generated the CDR3 amplicons by multiplex PCR. TCRdb reanalyzed the multiplex PCR reads using CATT. The sample has 45,000 to 75,000 delta-chain clones; roughly 16% are singletons. Findings and caveats of the study: Bulk data may be misread because of unexpected Vdelta2 sequences. Highly polyclonal TRG and TRD repertoires with Gaussian CDR3 length distributions appeared in thymus. TRD repertoires were essentially private, unlike widely shared TRG clonotypes.

The CDR3 totals 20 residues. Germline lookup yields CDR1 TSWWSYY and CDR2 QGS. This clone was seen a handful of times. Its antigen is currently unknown. The junction and the germline gene differ at one end; a read error may be behind it. This chain links TRDV1 with TRDJ1; TRDD2 matches at 9 bases. The sequencing sample was made of Vdelta1+ gamma-delta thymocytes from the thymus. Subset indicated: FACS-sorted CD3+ TCRalphabeta- TCRVdelta1+ TCRVdelta2- thymocytes. The receptor was isolated from a girl under three years old who had congenital heart surgery. CDR3 bases: TGCTCTGGGGAACTACTGGGCCTTCCTACTTTCCGGGATCAGACCGATAAACTCATCTTT. Encoded protein: CSGELLGLPTFRDQTDKLIF.